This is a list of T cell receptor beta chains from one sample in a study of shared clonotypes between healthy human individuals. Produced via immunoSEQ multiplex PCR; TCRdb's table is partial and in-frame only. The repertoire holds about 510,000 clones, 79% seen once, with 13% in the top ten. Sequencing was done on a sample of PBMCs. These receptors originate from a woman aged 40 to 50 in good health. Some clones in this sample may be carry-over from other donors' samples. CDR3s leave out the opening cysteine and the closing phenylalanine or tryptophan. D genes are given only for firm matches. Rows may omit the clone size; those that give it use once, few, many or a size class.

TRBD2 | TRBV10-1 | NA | ASSRKLLAGQNVLKYYEQY
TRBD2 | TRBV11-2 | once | ASSLDPRGYEQY
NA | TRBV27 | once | ASSYFSRANTEAF
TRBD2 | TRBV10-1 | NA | ASNRLAGVGEQY
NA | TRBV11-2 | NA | ASSTQPGASWEQY
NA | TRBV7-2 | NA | ASSFDPTSSYEQY
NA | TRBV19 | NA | ASSPDSTDTQY
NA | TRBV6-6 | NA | ASRTNTEAF
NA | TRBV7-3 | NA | ASSHRGDSYNEQF
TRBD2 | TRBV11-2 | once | ASSQLAGIYNEQF
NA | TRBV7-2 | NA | ASSEGGGSQY
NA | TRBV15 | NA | ATSSFSGNEQF
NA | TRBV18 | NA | ASSLTDRWDTEAF
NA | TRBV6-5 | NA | ASSYRDKQY
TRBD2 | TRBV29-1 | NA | SVYPTSGSFEQF
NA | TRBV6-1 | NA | ASLRALGMGYEQY
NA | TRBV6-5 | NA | ASSYDVSYEQY
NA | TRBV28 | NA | ASRMWVGPGELF
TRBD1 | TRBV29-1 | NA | SVEALTGGSYEQY
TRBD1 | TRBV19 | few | ASSIGTGPDTQY
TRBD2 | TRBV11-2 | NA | ASSLDGRPTSEQF
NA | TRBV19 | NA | ASSPRTNTGELF
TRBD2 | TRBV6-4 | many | ASSEASGGPNEQF